The rows below give T cell receptor beta chains drawn from one sample of a study of shared clonotypes between healthy human individuals. This table comes from immunoSEQ multiplex PCR, and its TCRdb copy is limited to in-frame clones, with some not included. This sample has around 1.9 million clones; about 92% occur once, and the top ten carry roughly 1.7%. Sequenced sample: naive CD8+ T cells from PBMCs. The receptors come from a young man in good health. Some clones in this sample may be carry-over from other donors' samples. Both conserved end residues are part of each CDR3. The D gene is left open where the match is weak. Part of the rows lack a size; the others show once, few, many or a class for expanded clones.

J | D | V | size | CDR3 | DNA
TRBJ2-7 | TRBD1 | TRBV5-4 | - | CASSLGDSPYEQYF | TGTGCCAGCAGCTTGGGGGACAGCCCCTACGAGCAGTACTTC
TRBJ2-2 | TRBD2 | TRBV7-9 | - | CASSRVTSGRNNGELFF | TGTGCCAGCAGCCGGGTTACTAGCGGGAGGAATAACGGGGAGCTGTTTTTT
TRBJ2-3 | TRBD2 | TRBV9 | - | CASSVASSGRAVADTQYF | TGTGCCAGCAGCGTAGCATCTAGCGGGAGGGCCGTGGCAGATACGCAGTATTTT
TRBJ2-7 | - | TRBV19 | - | CASSPFHLSGEQYF | TGTGCCAGTAGCCCCTTCCACCTGAGCGGCGAGCAGTACTTC
TRBJ2-2 | - | TRBV27 | - | CASSLGVGTNTGELFF | TGTGCCAGCAGTTTGGGGGTTGGGACGAACACCGGGGAGCTGTTTTTT
TRBJ2-4 | - | TRBV6-1 | - | CASSDLGSGPLGVIQYF | TGTGCCAGCAGTGATCTCGGTTCGGGACCCTTAGGGGTCATTCAGTACTTC
TRBJ1-1 | TRBD1 | TRBV7-9 | - | CASSLVGTGVGAFF | TGTGCCAGCAGCTTAGTTGGGACAGGGGTTGGAGCTTTCTTT
TRBJ2-3 | - | TRBV9 | - | CASSVGSDTQYF | TGTGCCAGCAGCGTAGGTTCAGATACGCAGTATTTT
TRBJ1-4 | - | TRBV29-1 | - | CSARDMGNEKLFF | TGCAGCGCCCGAGACATGGGTAATGAAAAACTGTTTTTT
TRBJ2-7 | - | TRBV28 | - | CASSRVYEQYF | TGTGCCAGCAGCAGGGTCTACGAGCAGTACTTC
TRBJ2-3 | TRBD2 | TRBV4-1 | - | CASSQVLTSGTRGDTQYF | TGCGCCAGCAGCCAAGTTTTGACTAGCGGGACTAGGGGAGATACGCAGTATTTT
TRBJ2-3 | - | TRBV4-1 | - | CASSLLFWGDTQYF | TGCGCCAGCAGCCTCCTTTTTTGGGGGGATACGCAGTATTTT
TRBJ2-7 | - | TRBV27 | once | CASSPMGSYEQYF | TGTGCCAGCAGCCCGATGGGAAGCTACGAGCAGTACTTC
TRBJ2-1 | TRBD2 | TRBV2 | - | CAVSPRDYNNEQFF | TGTGCAGTCTCACCCAGGGACTACAACAATGAGCAGTTCTTC
TRBJ1-1 | TRBD1 | TRBV7-3 | few | CASSLSGGGGTEAFF | TGTGCCAGCAGCTTAAGTGGAGGGGGCGGGACTGAAGCTTTCTTT
TRBJ2-7 | - | TRBV2 | - | CASSEEGLLTYEQYF | TGTGCCAGCAGTGAAGAGGGACTTCTAACCTACGAGCAGTACTTC
TRBJ2-1 | - | TRBV21-1 | - | CASSKGEGAHEQFF | TGTGCCAGCAGCAAAGGAGAGGGGGCTCATGAGCAGTTCTTC
TRBJ2-1 | TRBD2 | TRBV7-3 | - | CASSLMASGLYNEQFF | TGTGCCAGCAGCTTAATGGCTAGCGGACTGTACAATGAGCAGTTCTTC
TRBJ2-7 | TRBD2 | TRBV6-1 | - | CASSEVLLLAGGSEQYF | TGTGCCAGCAGTGAAGTGCTCCTTCTAGCGGGGGGCTCGGAGCAGTACTTC
TRBJ2-2 | TRBD1 | TRBV27 | - | CASGQIRQGGYTGELFF | TGTGCCAGCGGACAAATCCGACAGGGCGGCTACACCGGGGAGCTGTTTTTT
TRBJ1-2 | - | TRBV29-1 | few | CSVELVGYTF | TGCAGCGTTGAGTTGGTCGGCTACACCTTC
TRBJ2-7 | - | TRBV11-2 | - | CASSGGGGSGSYEQYF | TGTGCCAGCAGCGGCGGGGGCGGTAGCGGATCCTACGAGCAGTACTTC
TRBJ1-1 | TRBD1 | TRBV5-8 | once | CASSTAGGTEAFF | TGTGCCAGCAGCACCGCAGGGGGCACTGAAGCTTTCTTT
TRBJ2-3 | - | TRBV7-9 | - | CASRTPSKTDTQYF | TGTGCCAGCAGAACCCCATCGAAAACAGATACGCAGTATTTT
TRBJ2-1 | - | TRBV29-1 | - | CSVVSDGNEQFF | TGCAGCGTTGTCTCAGACGGCAATGAGCAGTTCTTC
TRBJ1-3 | - | TRBV15 | - | CATSSLGVLASGNTIYF | TGTGCCACCAGCTCACTTGGGGTTTTAGCCTCTGGAAACACCATATATTTT
TRBJ2-3 | TRBD1 | TRBV2 | once | CASDNNRGTPDTQYF | TGTGCCAGCGATAATAACAGGGGCACTCCAGATACGCAGTATTTT
TRBJ2-5 | - | TRBV7-9 | - | CASSLLRGIIQETQYF | TGTGCCAGCAGCTTATTACGGGGAATAATCCAAGAGACCCAGTACTTC
TRBJ2-1 | TRBD1 | TRBV29-1 | - | CSVEHIDRTGKRNEQFF | TGCAGCGTTGAACATATCGACCGGACAGGGAAAAGGAATGAGCAGTTCTTC
TRBJ2-7 | - | TRBV18 | - | CASSPGGIEQYF | TGTGCCAGCTCACCAGGGGGAATCGAGCAGTACTTC
TRBJ2-3 | - | TRBV30 | once | CAWRARTRRDADTQYF | TGTGCCTGGAGGGCTAGGACCCGAAGGGACGCAGATACGCAGTATTTT
TRBJ1-2 | - | TRBV27 | - | CASSSVGSNYGYTF | TGTGCCAGCAGTTCGGTGGGATCGAACTATGGCTACACCTTC
TRBJ2-5 | - | TRBV29-1 | - | CSVPGALETQYF | TGCAGCGTCCCGGGGGCGCTTGAGACCCAGTACTTC
TRBJ1-1 | - | TRBV4-1 | - | CASSPTDTLNTEAFF | TGCGCCAGCAGTCCGACGGACACTCTGAACACTGAAGCTTTCTTT
TRBJ2-6 | TRBD2 | TRBV4-1 | - | CASSPPRLAVSSGANVLTF | TGCGCCAGCAGCCCTCCACGACTAGCGGTTAGCTCTGGGGCCAACGTCCTGACTTTC
TRBJ1-1 | TRBD1 | TRBV27 | - | CASSWGQGPVEAFF | TGTGCCAGCAGTTGGGGACAGGGTCCCGTGGAGGCTTTCTTT
TRBJ1-3 | - | TRBV2 | few | CASSPARSGNTIYF | TGTGCCAGCAGCCCCGCCCGCTCTGGAAACACCATATATTTT
TRBJ1-1 | TRBD1 | TRBV30 | once | CAWSGEAGGWTEAFF | TGTGCCTGGAGTGGGGAGGCAGGGGGGTGGACTGAAGCTTTCTTT
TRBJ1-2 | TRBD1 | TRBV7-9 | - | CASSTGQGAYGYTF | TGTGCCAGCAGCACGGGACAGGGGGCCTATGGCTACACCTTC
TRBJ2-6 | - | TRBV7-9 | - | CASTSPGQFSGANVLTF | TGTGCCAGCACCTCCCCCGGGCAATTCTCTGGGGCCAACGTCCTGACTTTC
TRBJ1-1 | - | TRBV30 | - | CAWTHGGLAEAFF | TGTGCCTGGACACACGGGGGGCTCGCTGAAGCTTTCTTT
TRBJ2-7 | - | TRBV30 | - | CAWTQGREQYF | TGTGCCTGGACTCAGGGCCGCGAGCAGTACTTC
TRBJ2-7 | - | TRBV28 | once | CASSLVSSYEQYF | TGTGCCAGCAGTTTGGTAAGCTCCTACGAGCAGTACTTC
TRBJ2-3 | - | TRBV27 | - | CASSLWGGSRTDTQYF | TGTGCCAGCAGTTTATGGGGCGGGTCTCGCACAGATACGCAGTATTTT
TRBJ1-2 | TRBD1 | TRBV19 | - | CASATGVNYGYTF | TGTGCCAGCGCGACAGGGGTCAACTATGGCTACACCTTC
TRBJ2-1 | - | TRBV19 | - | CASSIRLASYNEQFF | TGTGCCAGTAGTATCCGGCTAGCATCCTACAATGAGCAGTTCTTC
TRBJ2-5 | - | TRBV27 | - | CASSLFRSQETQYF | TGTGCCAGCAGCCTTTTTAGGTCCCAAGAGACCCAGTACTTC
TRBJ2-7 | TRBD2 | TRBV28 | - | CASSPTTSGRGQYF | TGTGCCAGCAGTCCCACGACTAGCGGGAGGGGGCAGTACTTC
TRBJ1-1 | - | TRBV4-1 | few | CASSQGANTEAFF | TGCGCCAGCAGCCAGGGAGCGAACACTGAAGCTTTCTTT
TRBJ2-2 | - | TRBV28 | - | CASSSEGFGELFF | TGTGCCAGCAGTTCCGAGGGGTTCGGGGAGCTGTTTTTT
TRBJ2-1 | - | TRBV7-3 | once | CASSLDPGDEQFF | TGTGCCAGCAGCTTAGATCCGGGGGATGAGCAGTTCTTC
TRBJ2-7 | TRBD2 | TRBV14 | once | CASSQAGTRDEQYF | TGTGCCAGCAGCCAAGCCGGGACTAGAGACGAGCAGTACTTC
TRBJ2-7 | TRBD2 | TRBV18 | - | CASSPGAGGNFEQYF | TGTGCCAGCTCACCCGGAGCGGGAGGGAACTTCGAGCAGTACTTC
TRBJ2-7 | - | TRBV4-2 | - | CASSQKYGSGFSGPSYEQYF | TGTGCCAGCAGCCAAAAATACGGCAGCGGTTTTTCGGGACCGTCCTACGAGCAGTACTTC
TRBJ2-1 | - | TRBV19 | - | CASSIDLETSYNEQFF | TGTGCCAGTAGTATAGATCTGGAGACCTCCTACAATGAGCAGTTCTTC
TRBJ2-5 | TRBD2 | TRBV28 | - | CASSLLGTSGQETQYF | TGTGCCAGCAGTTTATTGGGGACTAGCGGTCAAGAGACCCAGTACTTC
TRBJ2-7 | TRBD1 | TRBV15 | - | CATSRGTGGGLYEQYF | TGTGCCACCAGCAGAGGGACAGGGGGCGGATTATACGAGCAGTACTTC